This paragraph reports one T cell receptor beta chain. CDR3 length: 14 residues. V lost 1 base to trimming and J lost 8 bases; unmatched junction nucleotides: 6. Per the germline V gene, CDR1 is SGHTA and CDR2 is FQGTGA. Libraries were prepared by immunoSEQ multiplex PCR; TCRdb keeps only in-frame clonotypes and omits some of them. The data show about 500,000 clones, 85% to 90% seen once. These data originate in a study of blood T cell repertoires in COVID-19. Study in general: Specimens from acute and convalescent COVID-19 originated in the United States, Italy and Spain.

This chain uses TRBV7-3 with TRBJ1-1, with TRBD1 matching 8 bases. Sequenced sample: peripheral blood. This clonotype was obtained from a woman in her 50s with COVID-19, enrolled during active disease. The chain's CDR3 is CASSLKVGQGEAFF. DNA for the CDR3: TGTGCCAGCAGCTTAAAAGTCGGACAGGGAGAAGCTTTCTTT.